This is a list of T cell receptor beta chains from one sample in a study of blood T cell repertoires in COVID-19. Here immunoSEQ multiplex PCR was the method, and the copy in TCRdb shows in-frame clones only, minus some. The sample lists a few hundred thousand clones, about 88% seen once, with under 9% in the top ten. Specimen: peripheral blood. The receptors were gathered from a woman between 65 and 79 years old with active or convalescent COVID-19. Both conserved end residues are part of each CDR3. D genes are given only for firm matches. Clone size is shown for a subset of rows, as once, few, many or a class of expanded clone.

d_call: TRBD1; v_call: TRBV6-5; clone_size: -; j_call: TRBJ1-1; cdr3_aa: CATQLNRGDTEAFF; cdr3_nt: TGTGCCACCCAGTTGAACAGGGGAGATACTGAAGCTTTCTTT
d_call: -; v_call: TRBV11-3; clone_size: -; j_call: TRBJ1-1; cdr3_aa: CASSLGGRLNTEAFF; cdr3_nt: TGTGCCAGCAGCTTGGGGGGAAGATTGAACACTGAAGCTTTCTTT
d_call: -; v_call: TRBV4-3; clone_size: few; j_call: TRBJ1-6; cdr3_aa: CASSQAIYRANSPLHF; cdr3_nt: TGCGCCAGCAGCCAAGCAATCTACAGGGCAAATTCACCCCTCCACTTT
d_call: -; v_call: TRBV5-5; clone_size: -; j_call: TRBJ1-4; cdr3_aa: CASSFPGRTNEKLFF; cdr3_nt: TGTGCCAGCAGCTTCCCGGGGAGGACTAATGAAAAACTGTTTTTT
d_call: TRBD2; v_call: TRBV6-5; clone_size: -; j_call: TRBJ2-1; cdr3_aa: CAVKRGGLVEQFF; cdr3_nt: TGTGCAGTGAAGCGGGGGGGCCTGGTTGAGCAGTTCTTC
d_call: -; v_call: TRBV6-6; clone_size: -; j_call: TRBJ1-5; cdr3_aa: CASNQRGLNQPQHF; cdr3_nt: TGTGCCAGCAACCAAAGGGGCCTCAATCAGCCCCAGCATTTT
d_call: TRBD1; v_call: TRBV19; clone_size: -; j_call: TRBJ1-5; cdr3_aa: CASIRDRGFNQPQHF; cdr3_nt: TGTGCCAGTATCCGGGACAGGGGTTTCAATCAGCCCCAGCATTTT
d_call: TRBD2; v_call: TRBV4-2; clone_size: -; j_call: TRBJ2-3; cdr3_aa: CASSQEYLAANTDTQYF; cdr3_nt: TGTGCCAGCAGCCAAGAATACCTAGCGGCAAACACAGATACGCAGTATTTT
d_call: -; v_call: TRBV7-9; clone_size: few; j_call: TRBJ1-4; cdr3_aa: CASSMRGGVTNEKLFF; cdr3_nt: TGTGCCAGCAGCATGAGAGGGGGGGTGACTAATGAAAAACTGTTTTTT
d_call: -; v_call: TRBV18; clone_size: -; j_call: TRBJ1-2; cdr3_aa: CASSPSLTGDGYTF; cdr3_nt: TGTGCCAGCTCACCAAGTCTAACGGGGGACGGCTACACCTTC
d_call: TRBD2; v_call: TRBV5-1; clone_size: -; j_call: TRBJ2-3; cdr3_aa: CASSWGLGLAGTPSTDTQYF; cdr3_nt: TGCGCCAGCAGCTGGGGGCTCGGACTAGCGGGGACCCCCAGCACAGATACGCAGTATTTT
d_call: TRBD2; v_call: TRBV6-2/TRBV6-3; clone_size: -; j_call: TRBJ2-1; cdr3_aa: CASSSGGDYAYNEQFF; cdr3_nt: TGTGCCAGCAGTTCGGGGGGGGACTACGCCTACAATGAGCAGTTCTTC
d_call: -; v_call: TRBV5-1; clone_size: -; j_call: TRBJ1-4; cdr3_aa: CASSLQGTNEKLFF; cdr3_nt: TGCGCCAGCAGCTTACAGGGAACTAATGAAAAACTGTTTTTT
d_call: TRBD1; v_call: TRBV11-1; clone_size: -; j_call: TRBJ2-7; cdr3_aa: CASSFGTGYEQYF; cdr3_nt: TGTGCCAGCAGCTTTGGGACAGGGTATGAGCAGTACTTC
d_call: -; v_call: TRBV19; clone_size: few; j_call: TRBJ1-1; cdr3_aa: CASSIGGGGTEAFF; cdr3_nt: TGTGCCAGTAGTATAGGAGGGGGGGGCACTGAAGCTTTCTTT
d_call: TRBD1; v_call: TRBV19; clone_size: -; j_call: TRBJ2-1; cdr3_aa: CASSNPRGTGVLLYSYNEQFF; cdr3_nt: TGTGCCAGTAGTAACCCCCGCGGGACAGGGGTATTACTCTACTCCTACAATGAGCAGTTCTTC
d_call: -; v_call: TRBV3-1/TRBV3-2; clone_size: -; j_call: TRBJ1-5; cdr3_aa: CASSQGPEGYQPQHF; cdr3_nt: TGTGCCAGCAGCCAAGGGCCGGAGGGGTATCAGCCCCAGCATTTT
d_call: -; v_call: TRBV11-2; clone_size: few; j_call: TRBJ2-3; cdr3_aa: CASSLGIQGQGDTQYF; cdr3_nt: TGTGCCAGCAGCTTAGGGATCCAGGGGCAGGGAGATACGCAGTATTTT
d_call: TRBD1; v_call: TRBV19; clone_size: -; j_call: TRBJ1-3; cdr3_aa: CASTDRGPSGNTIYF; cdr3_nt: TGTGCCAGCACCGACAGGGGGCCTTCTGGAAACACCATATATTTT
d_call: -; v_call: TRBV7-2; clone_size: -; j_call: TRBJ2-2; cdr3_aa: CASSFRGENTGELFF; cdr3_nt: TGTGCCAGCAGCTTCAGGGGAGAAAACACCGGGGAGCTGTTTTTT